The 32 T cell receptor beta chains below all came from one sample that was sequenced in a study of a mutant IDH1 vaccine in newly diagnosed glioma. Time point: week 47, end of study. Doses of 300 ug of mutant IDH1 20-mer peptide were given with topical imiquimod. Their antigens remain unidentified. Profiled with immunoSEQ multiplex PCR; TCRdb holds only in-frame clones, not every one. This sample has about 55,000 clones, with more than 75% found just once. Sequencing was performed on PBMCs, taken from a glioma patient whose treatment included an IDH1 peptide vaccine. The receptor set was obtained from a woman aged 40 to 49 with glioma. Some clones in this sample may be carry-over from other donors' samples.

The chain recombines TRBV25-1 with TRBJ2-1; possibly TRBD2 for D (5 bases). The germline V gene has CDR1 MGHDK and CDR2 SYGVNS. There are 16 residues in the CDR3. The V end lost 0 bases, the J end lost 8 bases, and 17 bases lay between the germline ends. The CDR3 DNA follows: TGTGCCAGCAGTGAATATGCGGCGGGCTATAGGGATGAGCAGTTCTTC. Translated: CASSEYAAGYRDEQFF.

The chain employs TRBV6-5 and TRBJ1-4; D unresolved. The CDR3 is made up of 14 amino acids. Per the germline V gene, CDR1 is MNHEY and CDR2 is SVGAGI. V was shortened by 4 bases and J by 0 bases, with 6 bases between the two germline ends. Here the CDR3 reads CASSFVATNEKLFF. DNA of the CDR3: TGTGCCAGCAGTTTTGTTGCAACTAATGAAAAACTGTTTTTT.

This sequence joins TRBV19 and TRBJ1-1, with D possibly matching TRBD1 (5 bases). The germline CDR1 and CDR2 sequences are LNHDA and SQIVND (reference sequence). The CDR3 contains 14 residues. Trimming stripped 6 bases from V and 4 bases from J, with 15 bases between. The CDR3 reads CASREVRGLTEAFF. In DNA, the CDR3 is TGTGCCAGTAGGGAGGTAAGGGGCCTCACTGAAGCTTTCTTT.

This clone was observed a few times. The rearrangement uses TRBV2 and TRBJ1-2; D call uncertain. Germline-derived CDR1 and CDR2 are SNHLY and FYNNEI. The CDR3 is 13 residues long. Between the trimmed V and J ends, which lost 1 base and 4 bases, there was a span of 7 bases. CDR3 nucleotide sequence: TGTGCCAGCAGTGAAGGACGGAGCTATGGCTACACCTTC. It specifies CASSEGRSYGYTF.

The gene calls are TRBV7-9 and TRBJ1-6, with a possible D match to TRBD1 (6 bases). V lost 2 bases and J lost 9, with 11 bases in between. The CDR3 runs to 14 residues. CDR1 is SEHNR, CDR2 FQNEAQ, per germline (reference sequence). The CDR3 region has the DNA TGTGCCAGCAGCTTATCGGGGGCAGTTTCACCCCTCCACTTT. Protein sequence: CASSLSGAVSPLHF.

This clone appeared once. The chain links TRBV19 to TRBJ1-2; D call uncertain. Trimming stripped 6 bases from V and 3 bases from J, with 17 bases between. The CDR3 consists of 15 residues. Germline lookup yields CDR1 LNHDA and CDR2 SQIVND (reference sequence). The CDR3 nucleotides are TGTGCCAGTAGATATGAGTCCTTCGGGGACTATGGCTACACCTTC. Protein product: CASRYESFGDYGYTF.

The CDR3 sequence is CASSVVEYTGELFF. CDR3 nucleotide sequence: TGTGCCAGCAGCGTAGTCGAGTACACCGGGGAGCTGTTTTTT. The rearrangement uses TRBV9 and TRBJ2-2; D is uncertain. This CDR3 has 14 amino acids. V lost 0 bases and J 3 bases, leaving 6 bases between the germline ends. Looked up from germline, CDR1 is SGDLS and CDR2 is YYNGEE.

CDR3 nucleotide sequence: TGTGCCAGTAGCCCGGGACTCATATACAATGAGCAGTTCTTC. The encoded protein is CASSPGLIYNEQFF. This rearrangement joins TRBV19 to TRBJ2-1; perhaps TRBD2 as D (6 bases). CDR1 is LNHDA and CDR2 is SQIVND in the germline V gene (reference sequence). The CDR3 is 14 amino acids. V lost 6 bases and J lost 4, with 13 bases in between.

The gene calls are TRBV5-6 and TRBJ2-5; D remains ambiguous. The germline V gene has CDR1 SGHDT and CDR2 YYEEEE. The V and J ends lost 2 bases and 4 bases respectively, with 6 bases between them. This CDR3 region has 12 residues. The DNA of the CDR3 is TGTGCCAGCAGCTTTGGCAGAGAGACCCAGTACTTC. This encodes CASSFGRETQYF.

This sequence joins TRBV27 and TRBJ1-6; 7 bases fit TRBD1. J was trimmed by 9 bases and V by 2 bases; bases with no gene match: 13. Germline V gene data show CDR1 as MNHEY and CDR2 as SMNVEV (reference sequence). This CDR3 has 17 residues. The CDR3 region is CASSLISPRQGSSPLHF. In nucleotides, the CDR3 is TGTGCCAGCAGTTTAATATCCCCCCGACAGGGCTCTTCACCCCTCCACTTT.

The chain has TRBV2 and TRBJ2-5, with 11 bases that match TRBD2. The junction had 4 bases not matched to a gene; V was cut back by 0 bases and J by 1 base. Germline V lookup: CDR1 SNHLY, CDR2 FYNNEI. The CDR3 covers 17 residues. As DNA, the CDR3 is TGTGCCAGCAGTGAAGCGCAAACTAGCGGGAGCCAAGAGACCCAGTACTTC. The encoded protein is CASSEAQTSGSQETQYF.

CDR3 amino acids: CASSQGQGGNTIYF. CDR3 nucleotides: TGTGCCAGCAGCCAAGGACAGGGTGGAAACACCATATATTTT. The chain is built from TRBV4-2 and TRBJ1-3, with 7 bases fitting TRBD1. The CDR3 sequence is 14 residues long. Unmatched junction bases numbered 0, after V lost 1 base and J lost 3 bases. CDR1 is LGHNA and CDR2 is YNFKEQ in the germline V gene.

The chain has TRBV11-3 and TRBJ2-2; a possible D gene is TRBD2 (5 bases). V was clipped by 0 bases and J by 6 bases, with 11 bases between them. The germline gives CDR1 SGHNT, CDR2 YENEEA. The CDR3 is 15 amino acids. The CDR3 DNA is TGTGCCAGCAGCTTAGAATTAGCGACGGCCGGGGAGCTGTTTTTT. This gives the protein CASSLELATAGELFF.

The gene calls are TRBV30 and TRBJ1-5; 7 nucleotides match TRBD1. CDR1 is GTSNPN and CDR2 is SVGIG in the germline V gene (reference sequence). This CDR3 has 15 amino acids. Trimming at V came to 2 bases and at J to 3 bases, leaving 7 bases not matched to a gene. CDR3 residues: CAWSSLGQNNQPQHF. CDR3 nucleotides: TGTGCCTGGAGTTCTCTGGGACAGAACAATCAGCCCCAGCATTTT.

Written as DNA, the CDR3 is TGTGCCAGTAGGGACAGGAACACTGAAGCTTTCTTT. Translating gives CASRDRNTEAFF. The genes are TRBV19 and TRBJ1-1, with a tentative D call TRBD1 (6 bases). V was cut by 6 bases and J by 1 base, with 6 bases left in between. Germline-derived CDR1 and CDR2 are LNHDA and SQIVND (reference sequence). This CDR3 contains 12 residues.

The sample holds one count of this clone. The gene calls are TRBV6-6 and TRBJ2-7; D perhaps matches TRBD1 (6 bases). The V gene's germline CDR1 is MNHNY and CDR2 SVGAGI (reference sequence). With 2 bases removed from V and 4 bases from J, the gap between germline ends came to 12 bases. The CDR3 totals 14 residues. CDR3 DNA sequence: TGTGCCAGCAGTTACCGCGACAGGCGGTACGAGCAGTACTTC. Amino acids: CASSYRDRRYEQYF.

This rearrangement joins TRBV19 to TRBJ2-5; D is uncertain. The CDR3 sequence is 14 residues long. The ends were cut back, 4 bases at V and 5 bases at J, with 14 bases in the middle. Germline loops: CDR1 LNHDA, CDR2 SQIVND (reference sequence). Written as DNA, the CDR3 is TGTGCCAGTAGTACCGGCCTCGTGGGGGAGACCCAGTACTTC. As protein: CASSTGLVGETQYF.

The J gene is TRBJ1-3, the V gene TRBV6-6; D unresolved. Germline lookup yields CDR1 MNHNY and CDR2 SVGAGI (reference sequence). Trimming cost V 0 bases and J 4 bases, with 7 bases left between them. There are 14 residues in the CDR3. This CDR3 is CASSYSEYGNTIYF. The CDR3 DNA is TGTGCCAGCAGTTACTCGGAATACGGAAACACCATATATTTT.

The chain couples TRBV5-1 to TRBJ2-1, with TRBD1 identical over 9 bases. The CDR3 consists of 16 residues. Germline V CDR1 and CDR2: SGHRS, YFSETQ. V shed 7 bases and J 3 bases; nucleotides not matched to a gene: 11. The CDR3 nucleotides are TGCGCCAGCGGGCTTCCGGGACAGGGAAACTACAATGAGCAGTTCTTC. Translation gives CASGLPGQGNYNEQFF.

The chain couples TRBV4-3 to TRBJ1-2; 9 nucleotides agree with TRBD1. This CDR3 is built from 16 residues. With V trimmed by 0 bases and J by 8 bases, 10 bases remained unmatched. CDR1 and CDR2 (germline): LGHNA, YSLEER. This CDR3 reads CASSQDKFYRGLGYTF. Here the CDR3 DNA reads TGCGCCAGCAGCCAAGATAAGTTCTACAGGGGGCTGGGCTACACCTTC.

By sample fraction, this clone is medium-sized. Other DNA sequences in this specimen translate into the identical CDR3. This chain uses TRBV19 with TRBJ2-3, with 7 bases fitting TRBD1. The junction had 5 bases not matched to a gene; V was cut back by 6 bases and J by 5 bases. The length of the CDR3 is 13 residues. CDR1 and CDR2 from the germline V gene are LNHDA and SQIVND (reference sequence). CDR3 sequence: CASRIRQGDTQYF. CDR3 bases: TGTGCCAGTAGGATTAGACAGGGAGATACGCAGTATTTT.

This clone was detected only a few times. The chain employs TRBV2 and TRBJ1-2; D gene uncertain. Deletions cut 7 bases from V and 4 bases from J, with 13 bases between. This CDR3 contains 13 residues. Per the germline V gene, CDR1 is SNHLY and CDR2 is FYNNEI. The CDR3 DNA is TGTGCCAGCACCCCGGGTGCTGGCTATGGCTACACCTTC. Translated, it gives CASTPGAGYGYTF.

Only one count was recorded for this clone. The chain carries TRBV14 and TRBJ1-2, with TRBD1 matching over 10 bases. The germline V gene encodes CDR1 SGHDN and CDR2 FVKESK. The CDR3 is made up of 13 amino acids. V trimming: 3 bases; J trimming: 5 bases; junction bases outside the gene matches: 0. CDR3 loop: CASSQGQGYGYTF. The CDR3 DNA sequence: TGTGCCAGCAGCCAGGGACAGGGGTATGGCTACACCTTC.

The gene calls are TRBV7-2 and TRBJ1-2; D ambiguous. The CDR3 has 17 residues. CDR1 is SGHTA and CDR2 is FQGNSA in the germline V gene. The ends were cut back, 2 bases at V and 7 bases at J, with 23 bases in the middle. The chain's CDR3 is CASSLRIGRSYVGGYTF. The CDR3 coding sequence is TGTGCCAGCAGCTTAAGAATCGGCAGGTCATACGTGGGTGGCTACACCTTC.

J is TRBJ1-5 and V is TRBV2; D gene unclear. The germline V and J ends were trimmed by 6 bases and 3 bases, with 9 bases remaining between them. Germline V gene sequence: CDR1 SNHLY, CDR2 FYNNEI. This CDR3 region has 13 residues. CDR3 loop: CASSRDSNQPQHF. The CDR3 nucleotides are TGTGCCAGCAGCCGAGACTCCAATCAGCCCCAGCATTTT.

This clone was counted at least ten times. This chain connects TRBV25-1 to TRBJ1-1; D perhaps matches TRBD1 (5 bases). Germline lookup yields CDR1 MGHDK and CDR2 SYGVNS. The CDR3 length is 14 residues. V dropped 5 bases and J dropped 4 bases, with 14 bases sitting between them. The CDR3 spells CASSPWGYSTEAFF. The CDR3, as DNA: TGTGCCAGCAGTCCGTGGGGGTATTCCACTGAAGCTTTCTTT.

This clone was seen a single time. The rearrangement links TRBV6-1 to TRBJ2-7, with TRBD2 as a possible D gene (5 bases). Deletions cut 7 bases from V and 5 bases from J, with 9 bases between. Germline lookup yields CDR1 MNHNS and CDR2 SASEGT. This CDR3 has 11 residues. The CDR3 bases are TGTGCCAGCACATGGAGGAACGAGCAGTACTTC. This encodes CASTWRNEQYF.

This chain links TRBV6-6 with TRBJ1-5; 7 bases are a match to TRBD1. Germline values: CDR1 MNHNY, CDR2 SVGAGI (reference sequence). V gave up 9 bases and J gave up 2 bases; unmatched junction bases: 7. This CDR3 has 14 residues. The CDR3 bases are TGTGCCAGTAGCAGGGGGTCAGGCAATCAGCCCCAGCATTTT. It translates to CASSRGSGNQPQHF.

This chain links TRBV10-3 with TRBJ2-3; D gene unclear. The CDR3 covers 11 residues. Deletions cut 5 bases from V and 10 bases from J, with 10 bases between. Per germline, CDR1 ENHRY and CDR2 SYGVKD. In DNA, the CDR3 is TGTGCCATCAGTCCGGAGAGAGCGCAGTATTTT. As protein: CAISPERAQYF.

The chain recombines TRBV5-1 with TRBJ2-7; D is uncertain. V dropped 4 bases and J dropped 4 bases, with 12 bases sitting between them. The germline CDR1 and CDR2 sequences are SGHRS and YFSETQ. This CDR3 has 13 amino acids. As DNA, the CDR3 is TGCGCCAGCAGCCCCCGTGGGGTTTACGAGCAGTACTTC. It codes for CASSPRGVYEQYF.

The rearrangement links TRBV5-1 to TRBJ2-7; either TRBD1 or TRBD2 may fit D (5 bases each). In germline, CDR1 is SGHRS, CDR2 YFSETQ. The ends were cut back, 2 bases at V and 2 bases at J, with 11 bases in the middle. The CDR3 loop spans 14 amino acids. The CDR3 protein is CASSFRGVTYEQYF. CDR3 bases: TGCGCCAGCAGCTTCCGGGGCGTAACCTACGAGCAGTACTTC.

Only a few counts were recorded for this clone. The gene calls are TRBV6-6 and TRBJ1-5; D is perhaps TRBD1 (5 bases). Germline assignment: CDR1 MNHNY and CDR2 SVGAGI (reference sequence). This CDR3 has 16 residues. Trimming stripped 4 bases from V and 0 bases from J, with 13 bases between. The CDR3 region is CASSSMRGDSNQPQHF. CDR3 DNA: TGTGCCAGCAGTTCCATGCGGGGGGATAGCAATCAGCCCCAGCATTTT.